This T cell receptor beta chain was profiled in a study of shared clonotypes between healthy human individuals. This clone was counted only a few times. Clones were read by immunoSEQ multiplex PCR, and TCRdb kept only the in-frame ones, dropping some. The sample records about 100,000 clones, approximately 63% being singletons. With 5 bases clipped from V and 5 bases from J, the junction kept 11 bases outside the gene matches. Per the germline V gene, CDR1 is MGHDK and CDR2 is SYGVNS. CDR3 length: 16 amino acids. Sequenced sample: memory CD8+ T cells sorted from blood. Subset specified: CD45RO+ cells pooled with CCR7-negative TemRA cells. The chain has TRBV25-1 and TRBJ2-1; 8 nucleotides line up with TRBD1. The receptor was derived from a man aged 30-40 years in good health. CDR3 coding DNA: TGTGCCAGCAGTACTGCAGGGGGCAAGCGAGACAATGAGCAGTTCTTC. This sequence encodes CASSTAGGKRDNEQFF.